What follows is one T cell receptor (beta chain) and its context. Reverse transcribing all isolated RNA meant expressed TCRB transcripts were sequenced. This table comes from immunoSEQ multiplex PCR, and its TCRdb copy is limited to in-frame clones, with some not included. The table records 850,000 to 900,000 clones, 15% to 20% of them present only once. The data are from a study of beta chain features in type 1 diabetes. Germline CDR1 reads SGHNT; CDR2 reads YYREEE (reference sequence). The CDR3 sequence is 14 residues long. V was pared by 3 bases and J by 12 bases, with 10 bases of the junction left unmatched.

Sample: naive CD4+ T cells from blood. V is TRBV5-4 and J is TRBJ2-7, with 12 bases fitting TRBD2. The source of this sequence is a woman aged 18-35 years in good health. CDR3 nucleotide sequence: TGTGCCAGCAGCTCAAGGACTAGCGGGATTGGTATGTACTTC. It translates to CASSSRTSGIGMYF.